This T cell receptor (beta chain) derives from a study of T cell responses to AZD1222 COVID-19 vaccine. General study points: Spike-specific TCR breadth and depth rose after two AZD1222 doses. Mostly white British, mostly female donors; authors suggested clonal diversity may be underestimated. Repertoires were collected only later (after the peak T cell response had occurred).

In its sample, this clone was seen a few times. What it recognizes is unknown. The CDR3 has 18 residues. The trim removed 2 bases at V and 4 bases at J, leaving 15 bases unmatched. Method: immunoSEQ multiplex PCR; TCRdb's copy keeps in-frame clones and lacks some. The sample lists about 130,000 clones, just over 90% occurring once. The chain recombines TRBV5-3 with TRBJ1-2; 9 bases are a match to TRBD1. TRBV5-3 is assigned to the ORF class and has an uncertain function. The TCR comes from an adult in good health. The sequences come from peripheral blood, collected on day 0 of AZD1222 vaccination. This CDR3 reads CARSFTRDREGGGYGYTF. The CDR3 region has the DNA TGTGCCAGAAGCTTTACGAGGGACAGGGAAGGAGGCGGCTATGGCTACACCTTC.